A single T cell receptor (beta chain) is shown here with its context. In this sample, this clone turned up a few times. What antigen it recognizes has not been identified. Base qualities are not provided; no much larger clone lies one nucleotide away. The donors were melanoma patients. The method behind the library was the immunoSEQ multiplex PCR assay. TCRdb limited this immuneACCESS table to in-frame rearrangements with V and J called. A share of clones is missing; checked studies link under half to unresolved V genes, and the rest is unexplained. Counted in this sample were 50,000 or so clones; about 91% of them appeared once. The ten biggest clones cover about 12% of the sample. This record comes from a study of CD4+ T cells in melanoma (dated by TCRdb to between 2021 and 2024). A note on the overall study: Neoantigen-specific CD4+ T cells in human melanoma were investigated in the study. General study outcomes and caveats: Neoantigen-specific CD4+ T cells were reported to be correlated with the function of CD8+ T cells, macrophages and B cells. Neoantigen-specific CD4+ T cells in melanoma were reported to have a range of differentiation states.

The germline V gene encodes CDR1 MRHNA and CDR2 SNTAGT. Relative to germline, V is 7 bases shorter and J is 7 bases shorter, with 13 bases between their ends. From the cysteine up to the phenylalanine, the CDR3 has a length of 13 residues. The kept DNA is CDR3 alone, 39 bases in frame from the first base. The chain uses TRBV6-4 and TRBJ1-4; the D region possibly corresponds to TRBD1 (5 bases align). The specimen sequenced was peripheral blood. This receptor was obtained from a human donor with melanoma. The nucleotides read TGTGCCAGCAACGGGGCAGGGAGTGAAAAACTGTTTTTT. Translated, it reads CASNGAGSEKLFF.